This record looks at one T cell receptor beta chain sequence and its context. This sample stems from a study of blood T cell repertoires in COVID-19. Profiling relied on immunoSEQ multiplex PCR, and the TCRdb table lists in-frame clones only, not all of them. The sample lists under 300,000 clones; 85% to 95% were seen once. The receptor was isolated from a man younger than 40 with COVID-19, enrolled during active disease. The sequenced sample consisted of peripheral blood.

The CDR3 here is CAWSVRRAYEQYF. CDR3 sequence (DNA): TGTGCCTGGAGTGTGCGCCGAGCCTACGAGCAGTACTTC. This chain joins TRBV30 and TRBJ2-7; D unclear. This CDR3 contains 13 residues. Germline CDR1 and CDR2: GTSNPN and SVGIG (reference sequence). Trimming took off 0 bases at V and 2 bases at J, with 8 bases between the two ends.